These T cell receptor beta chains were read from a single sample in a study of long-term antiretroviral therapy in people with HIV. The assay was immunoSEQ multiplex PCR, and TCRdb's table has in-frame clones only and misses some. This table holds about 25,000 clones, roughly 79% found once. The input for sequencing was unsorted PBMCs, taken at the start of antiretroviral therapy, before treatment. The receptors here all came from a woman aged 18-29 years with HIV. CDR3s include the opening cysteine and the closing phenylalanine or tryptophan. Fields, in order: V gene, D gene, clone size, J gene, CDR3 DNA, CDR3 protein. A D gene is named only where the DNA matches it firmly. The listing skips clone size in some rows; elsewhere it reads once, few, many or a size class.

v_call: TRBV2
d_call: .
clone_size: .
j_call: TRBJ2-7
cdr3_nt: TGTGCCAGCAGCGTAACTGGGACGGATCGCTACGAGCAGTACTTC
cdr3_aa: CASSVTGTDRYEQYF

v_call: TRBV7-2
d_call: .
clone_size: few
j_call: TRBJ2-3
cdr3_nt: TGTGCCAGCAGCCCGGGACCCGGGGACACAGATACGCAGTATTTT
cdr3_aa: CASSPGPGDTDTQYF

v_call: TRBV4-3
d_call: .
clone_size: .
j_call: TRBJ1-2
cdr3_nt: TGCGCCAGCAGCCAAGATCGTCTTAGTAACTATGGCTACACCTTC
cdr3_aa: CASSQDRLSNYGYTF

v_call: TRBV6-8
d_call: .
clone_size: .
j_call: TRBJ2-5
cdr3_nt: TGTGCCAGCGGGGAGGGGGAGGAGACCCAGTACTTC
cdr3_aa: CASGEGEETQYF

v_call: TRBV7-9
d_call: .
clone_size: medium-sized
j_call: TRBJ1-1
cdr3_nt: TGTGCCAGCAGCTTCGGGGGTTCGGGGAGCACTGAAGCTTTCTTT
cdr3_aa: CASSFGGSGSTEAFF

v_call: TRBV4-3
d_call: .
clone_size: .
j_call: TRBJ1-2
cdr3_nt: TGCGCCAGCAGCCAAGATCCGGGAAACTATGGCTACACCTTC
cdr3_aa: CASSQDPGNYGYTF

v_call: TRBV5-6
d_call: TRBD2
clone_size: .
j_call: TRBJ2-5
cdr3_nt: TGTGCCAGCAGCACCGGGACTACCCAAGAGACCCAGTACTTC
cdr3_aa: CASSTGTTQETQYF

v_call: TRBV2
d_call: TRBD1
clone_size: .
j_call: TRBJ1-4
cdr3_nt: TGTGCCAGCAGGGAGGGGACAGGGTGGACTAATGAAAAACTGTTTTTT
cdr3_aa: CASREGTGWTNEKLFF

v_call: TRBV4-2
d_call: .
clone_size: .
j_call: TRBJ2-7
cdr3_nt: TGTGCCAGCAGCCATGTTGGGACTCTGCGGCTGGAGCAGTACTTC
cdr3_aa: CASSHVGTLRLEQYF

v_call: TRBV27
d_call: TRBD2
clone_size: .
j_call: TRBJ2-1
cdr3_nt: TGTGCCAGCGCGACTAGCGGGAGGTACAATGAGCAGTTCTTC
cdr3_aa: CASATSGRYNEQFF

v_call: TRBV10-3
d_call: .
clone_size: .
j_call: TRBJ2-6
cdr3_nt: TGTGCCATCAGTGAGCGTAGTCCAGGGCTTCCTGGTGGGGCCAACGTCCTGACTTTC
cdr3_aa: CAISERSPGLPGGANVLTF

v_call: TRBV5-1
d_call: .
clone_size: .
j_call: TRBJ2-1
cdr3_nt: TGCGCCAGCATACGGGACACCTCCTACAATGAGCAGTTCTTC
cdr3_aa: CASIRDTSYNEQFF

v_call: TRBV7-9
d_call: .
clone_size: .
j_call: TRBJ2-3
cdr3_nt: TGTGCCAGCAGCTTAGCAGGGGGTAGCACAGATACGCAGTATTTT
cdr3_aa: CASSLAGGSTDTQYF

v_call: TRBV19
d_call: TRBD2
clone_size: .
j_call: TRBJ2-7
cdr3_nt: TGTGCCAGTAGTATAGCCCCCTTACTAGCGGGGGCCCCCTACGAGCAGTACTTC
cdr3_aa: CASSIAPLLAGAPYEQYF

v_call: TRBV4-2
d_call: TRBD2
clone_size: .
j_call: TRBJ2-1
cdr3_nt: TGTGCCAGCAGCCAAAGTAGCGGGGGGGCTATAAATGAGCAGTTCTTC
cdr3_aa: CASSQSSGGAINEQFF

v_call: TRBV10-3
d_call: .
clone_size: .
j_call: TRBJ2-5
cdr3_nt: TGTGCCATCAGTGAGTTGGAGACCCAGTACTTC
cdr3_aa: CAISELETQYF

v_call: TRBV28
d_call: TRBD2
clone_size: few
j_call: TRBJ2-1
cdr3_nt: TGTGCCAGCAGCTGGGGGACTAGCGGTGAGCAGTTCTTC
cdr3_aa: CASSWGTSGEQFF

v_call: TRBV11-2
d_call: .
clone_size: .
j_call: TRBJ2-3
cdr3_nt: TGTGCCAGCAGCCTAGGAGGGCGGGACGGAGATACGCAGTATTTT
cdr3_aa: CASSLGGRDGDTQYF

v_call: TRBV2
d_call: TRBD2
clone_size: .
j_call: TRBJ2-7
cdr3_nt: TGTGCCAGCAGGGGACTATCCGACTACGAGCAGTACTTC
cdr3_aa: CASRGLSDYEQYF

v_call: TRBV30
d_call: TRBD2
clone_size: .
j_call: TRBJ2-1
cdr3_nt: TGTGCCTGGAGTGTAGGACTAGAGGGTGAGCAGTTCTTC
cdr3_aa: CAWSVGLEGEQFF

v_call: TRBV21-1
d_call: .
clone_size: once
j_call: TRBJ2-5
cdr3_nt: TGTGCCAGCAGCAAAGGCCGACAGGGTCAAGAGACCCAGTACTTC
cdr3_aa: CASSKGRQGQETQYF

v_call: TRBV6-5
d_call: .
clone_size: .
j_call: TRBJ2-7
cdr3_nt: TGTGCCAGCAGCTCAGCCGTCAGGGGCGAGCAGTACTTC
cdr3_aa: CASSSAVRGEQYF

v_call: TRBV29-1
d_call: TRBD1
clone_size: .
j_call: TRBJ1-2
cdr3_nt: TGCAGCGACGGGACAGGCGGTGGCTACACCTTC
cdr3_aa: CSDGTGGGYTF

v_call: TRBV7-2
d_call: TRBD2
clone_size: .
j_call: TRBJ2-3
cdr3_nt: TGTGCCAGCAGCAGGGCCGCGGGGGGGCGAGATACGCAGTATTTT
cdr3_aa: CASSRAAGGRDTQYF

v_call: TRBV5-6
d_call: .
clone_size: .
j_call: TRBJ2-5
cdr3_nt: TGTGCCAGCAGCCTGAATCGAGGGACCCAGTACTTC
cdr3_aa: CASSLNRGTQYF

v_call: TRBV7-8
d_call: .
clone_size: few
j_call: TRBJ2-2
cdr3_nt: TGTGCCAGCAGCTTAGAATTCCAAGGGATCGGGGAGCTGTTTTTT
cdr3_aa: CASSLEFQGIGELFF

v_call: TRBV5-6
d_call: TRBD1
clone_size: few
j_call: TRBJ1-2
cdr3_nt: TGTGCCAGCAGCTCCTCTACAGGGGGCTATGGCTACACCTTC
cdr3_aa: CASSSSTGGYGYTF

v_call: TRBV28
d_call: TRBD1
clone_size: .
j_call: TRBJ2-7
cdr3_nt: TGTGCCAGCAGTTTTGATTCTTGGCAGGGGGCCTACGAGCAGTACTTC
cdr3_aa: CASSFDSWQGAYEQYF

v_call: TRBV6-1
d_call: TRBD2
clone_size: few
j_call: TRBJ2-1
cdr3_nt: TGTGCCAGCAGTGAAGTTGCGGGAGGGCCCGATGAGCAGTTCTTC
cdr3_aa: CASSEVAGGPDEQFF

v_call: TRBV5-1
d_call: .
clone_size: .
j_call: TRBJ2-7
cdr3_nt: TGCGCCAGCGGGTCCAGCCTTTACGAGCAGTACTTC
cdr3_aa: CASGSSLYEQYF

v_call: TRBV10-3
d_call: .
clone_size: .
j_call: TRBJ2-1
cdr3_nt: TGTGCCAGCAGGTACGGCGCTCACAATGAGCAGTTCTTC
cdr3_aa: CASRYGAHNEQFF

v_call: TRBV9
d_call: .
clone_size: few
j_call: TRBJ2-7
cdr3_nt: TGTGCCAGCAGCGTAGCCGGCAGGGAGGACTACGAGCAGTACTTC
cdr3_aa: CASSVAGREDYEQYF

v_call: TRBV19
d_call: .
clone_size: .
j_call: TRBJ2-1
cdr3_nt: TGTGCCAGTAGTCGACGGACACTAAAGTTCAATGAGCAGTTCTTC
cdr3_aa: CASSRRTLKFNEQFF

v_call: TRBV5-1
d_call: .
clone_size: .
j_call: TRBJ1-1
cdr3_nt: TGCGCCAGCAGCCGGGACCCGTCGAACACTGAAGCTTTCTTT
cdr3_aa: CASSRDPSNTEAFF

v_call: TRBV10-3
d_call: TRBD1
clone_size: .
j_call: TRBJ2-7
cdr3_nt: TGTGCCATCAGTGAGCAGGCCGGGACAGGGGAATCCTACGAGCAGTACTTC
cdr3_aa: CAISEQAGTGESYEQYF

v_call: TRBV19
d_call: .
clone_size: .
j_call: TRBJ2-2
cdr3_nt: TGTGCCAGTAGTATATGGGGAGGTACCGGGGAGCTGTTTTTT
cdr3_aa: CASSIWGGTGELFF

v_call: TRBV29-1
d_call: .
clone_size: .
j_call: TRBJ2-3
cdr3_nt: TGCAGCGTTGAAGATTGGACGGGGGAGATCGCAGATACGCAGTATTTT
cdr3_aa: CSVEDWTGEIADTQYF

v_call: TRBV9
d_call: .
clone_size: .
j_call: TRBJ2-7
cdr3_nt: TGTGCCAGCAGCTCCGGATCCCTTCTATCCTACGAGCAGTACTTC
cdr3_aa: CASSSGSLLSYEQYF

v_call: TRBV6-1
d_call: TRBD2
clone_size: .
j_call: TRBJ2-1
cdr3_nt: TGTGCCAGCAGTGAGGGGACTAGCGGGAGGGGGTTCTCCTACAATGAGCAGTTCTTC
cdr3_aa: CASSEGTSGRGFSYNEQFF

v_call: TRBV4-2
d_call: TRBD2
clone_size: .
j_call: TRBJ2-1
cdr3_nt: TGTGCCAGCAGCCACAGGGGACTAGCAGTATACAATGAGCAGTTCTTC
cdr3_aa: CASSHRGLAVYNEQFF